A selection of T cell receptor beta chains follows, all from one sample in a study of blood T cell repertoires in COVID-19. Produced via immunoSEQ multiplex PCR; TCRdb's table is partial and in-frame only. Among 140,000 to 150,000 clones listed, around 86% were seen once. Sample: PBMCs or T cells enriched from blood (not recorded which). Receptors originate from a middle-aged man who had recovered from COVID-19. CDR3s include the opening cysteine and the closing phenylalanine or tryptophan. D genes are given only for firm matches. The size of a clone is reported for some rows only, either as once, few or many, or as a class for expanded clones.

V gene	clone size	J gene	D gene	CDR3 DNA	CDR3 protein
TRBV7-9	.	TRBJ2-2	.	TGTGCCAGCAGCCGCCGTGCTGAGGGGGAGCTGTTTTTT	CASSRRAEGELFF
TRBV28	once	TRBJ2-2	.	TGTGCCAGCAGTTTAAGGCAGGGGAAGACCGGGGAGCTGTTTTTT	CASSLRQGKTGELFF
TRBV28	.	TRBJ1-1	.	TGTGCCAGCAGATTTTTAGGGGGTTTTGAAGCTTTCTTT	CASRFLGGFEAFF
TRBV5-1	once	TRBJ1-4	.	TGCGCCAGCAGCTTGGTTAGAGAGGCGTCAACTAATGAAAAACTGTTTTTT	CASSLVREASTNEKLFF
TRBV4-3	.	TRBJ1-2	.	TGCGCCAGCAGCCAAGATCTCTTACAGCACTATGGCTACACCTTC	CASSQDLLQHYGYTF
TRBV24-1	.	TRBJ2-3	TRBD2	TGTGCCACCAGTGGTACCAGCGGGAAAGGGGATACGCAGTATTTT	CATSGTSGKGDTQYF
TRBV5-1	few	TRBJ2-4	.	TGCGCCAGCTCAGGGGAGTCCAAAAACATTCAGTACTTC	CASSGESKNIQYF
TRBV21-1	.	TRBJ2-7	.	TGTGCCAGCGGGGGGGAGGCCGACCCCTACGAGCAGTACTTC	CASGGEADPYEQYF
TRBV10-3	once	TRBJ2-1	TRBD2	TGTGCCATCAGTGAGCGGGAGGGCGTATACAATGAGCAGTTCTTC	CAISEREGVYNEQFF
TRBV6-5	.	TRBJ1-6	TRBD1	TGTGCCAGCCGCGGACAGGGGGATAATTCACCCCTCCACTTT	CASRGQGDNSPLHF
TRBV7-7	few	TRBJ2-1	TRBD1	TGTGCTAGCAGCTTAGGGGGCGGAAATGAGCAGTTCTTC	CASSLGGGNEQFF
TRBV28	.	TRBJ1-1	.	TGTGCCAGCAGTTTGGGAGGCACCCAGAACACTGAAGCTTTCTTT	CASSLGGTQNTEAFF
TRBV4-3	.	TRBJ1-1	TRBD1	TGCGCCAGCAGCCAGGGGACAGGATACACTGAAGCTTTCTTT	CASSQGTGYTEAFF
TRBV7-6	.	TRBJ1-4	TRBD1	TGTGCCAGCAGTTTTAGGTCGGGACAGGGTGGGGAAAAACTGTTTTTT	CASSFRSGQGGEKLFF
TRBV18	.	TRBJ2-7	TRBD1	TGTGCCAGCTCGGACAGGCAAGGCCCCTACGAGCAGTACTTC	CASSDRQGPYEQYF
TRBV28	.	TRBJ1-2	.	TGTGCCAGCATCCGGGGGGGGGCCCATGGCTACACCTTC	CASIRGGAHGYTF
TRBV2	.	TRBJ1-5	.	TGTGCCAGCAGTGATCTGAGACAGAATCAGCCCCAGCATTTT	CASSDLRQNQPQHF
TRBV28	.	TRBJ1-4	TRBD1	TGTGCCAGCAGTGACAACAGGGGGGGGAATGAAAAACTGTTTTTT	CASSDNRGGNEKLFF
TRBV7-2	.	TRBJ1-3	.	TGTGCCAGCAGCCACCAAGGGGGTTTAGGAAACACCATATATTTT	CASSHQGGLGNTIYF
TRBV10-3	.	TRBJ2-1	TRBD2	TGTGCCATCAGTGAGGGCGGGAGGTATTCCTACAATGAGCAGTTCTTC	CAISEGGRYSYNEQFF
TRBV14	few	TRBJ2-1	TRBD2	TGTGCCAGCAGCCAACGGTATGCCGCGGGAGGGTACAATGAGCAGTTCTTC	CASSQRYAAGGYNEQFF
TRBV6-5	few	TRBJ1-6	.	TGTGCCAGCAGTTACTCGCCCCACAAAGACACGGTTCCCCTCCACTTT	CASSYSPHKDTVPLHF
TRBV12-3/TRBV12-4	.	TRBJ1-1	.	TGTGCCAGCGCTAAGAGCACTGAAGCTTTCTTT	CASAKSTEAFF
TRBV20-1	.	TRBJ1-3	.	TGCAGTGCTAGTCCGACAGCAACTTTGAACACCATATATTTT	CSASPTATLNTIYF
TRBV11-2	.	TRBJ2-7	.	TGTGCCAGCAGCTTAGCGGCGGGTCGGGACTACGAGCAGTACTTC	CASSLAAGRDYEQYF
TRBV4-3	.	TRBJ1-2	.	TGCGCCAGCAGCCAAGACTACCTATCCGGGGGTAACTATGGCTACACCTTC	CASSQDYLSGGNYGYTF
TRBV29-1	.	TRBJ1-1	.	TGCAGCGCCGCTTCACCCAGGGGTAGCACTGAAGCTTTCTTT	CSAASPRGSTEAFF
TRBV7-2	.	TRBJ1-6	.	TGTGCCAGCAGCTTAGGAATCGGGGGTATTTCACCCCTCCACTTT	CASSLGIGGISPLHF
TRBV7-9	.	TRBJ1-3	TRBD1	TGTGCCAGCAGCCGGGACAGGGGGCAAGACACCATATATTTT	CASSRDRGQDTIYF
TRBV6-5	.	TRBJ1-2	TRBD1	TGTGCCAGCAGTCGGGACAGGGGTAGTGGCTACACCTTC	CASSRDRGSGYTF
TRBV6-5	.	TRBJ1-1	.	TGTGCCAGCACCGGAGGAGGGGACACTGAAGCTTTCTTT	CASTGGGDTEAFF
TRBV28	once	TRBJ1-5	TRBD1	TGTGCCAGCAGTTTACGGACAGGGTATGAACAGCCCCAGCATTTT	CASSLRTGYEQPQHF
TRBV7-9	.	TRBJ2-3	.	TGTGCCAGCAGCTTCAAAGGGGGGGACACAGATACGCAGTATTTT	CASSFKGGDTDTQYF
TRBV24-1	.	TRBJ1-1	TRBD1	TGTGCCACCAGTGATTCTGGACAGGGGCTGGATGAAGCTTTCTTT	CATSDSGQGLDEAFF
TRBV7-2	.	TRBJ2-1	.	TGTGCCAGCAGCGGAGGTTCTAGCTCCTACAATGAGCAGTTCTTC	CASSGGSSSYNEQFF
TRBV28	.	TRBJ2-2	.	TGTGCCAGCAGCCCTCTAGCAAAGAACACCGGGGAGCTGTTTTTT	CASSPLAKNTGELFF
TRBV20-1	once	TRBJ1-5	.	TGCAGTGTTAGGGCAGGACAGCCCCAGCATTTT	CSVRAGQPQHF
TRBV15	.	TRBJ1-4	TRBD1	TGTGCCACCAGCAGAGGAAGGGGACAGGGGAATGAAAAACTGTTTTTT	CATSRGRGQGNEKLFF
TRBV5-6	.	TRBJ2-5	TRBD2	TGTGCCAGCAGTCGGGGACTAGCGTTACAAGAGACCCAGTACTTC	CASSRGLALQETQYF
TRBV9	.	TRBJ2-5	.	TGTGCCAGCAGCGTAGGCCGGGACATTAGGGGCGGCGAGACCCAGTACTTC	CASSVGRDIRGGETQYF
TRBV19	few	TRBJ1-1	TRBD1	TGTGCCAGTAGTCCAACAAGGACAGGGCCCCTCACTGAAGCTTTCTTT	CASSPTRTGPLTEAFF